The present T cell receptor beta chain was sequenced within a study of shared clonotypes between healthy human individuals. Study background: The cohort had a couple of women and a few men, ages 18 to 49.

Findings and caveats of the study: Non-shared clonotypes had lower generation probabilities than clonotypes shared by all four sorted-subset donors.

Per sorted-subset replicate PCR, input was 200 to 250 ng DNA, representing around 28,000 T cell genomes. Profiling relied on immunoSEQ multiplex PCR, and the TCRdb table lists in-frame clones only, not all of them. Among about 960,000 clones listed, approximately 80% were seen once. There are many counts of this clone. Antigen specificity is unknown. The sequenced sample consisted of memory CD4+ T cells sorted from blood. The subset: CD45RA-negative fraction. The TCR sequence derives from a man between 18 and 35 years old in good health.

In nucleotides, the CDR3 is TGCGCCAGCAGCTTGGGTACAGGGAAGTCCTACGAGCAGTACTTC. Translating it yields CASSLGTGKSYEQYF. This chain links TRBV5-1 with TRBJ2-7; D perhaps matches TRBD1 (6 bases). Trimming cost V 0 bases and J 1 base, with 11 bases left between them. This CDR3 has 15 amino acids. Germline V gene lookup returns CDR1 SGHRS and CDR2 YFSETQ.